This T cell receptor beta chain appears in the sequencing data of a study of response to subunit inactivated influenza vaccine. For this clonotype: The antigen is not known.

TCRdb reprocessed the RT-PCR reads with MiXCR, giving one entry per CDR3 protein. The table lists about 700,000 distinct CDR3 sequences, 15% to 19% of them singletons. With 4 bases removed from V and 6 bases from J, the gap between germline ends came to 16 bases. Germline values: CDR1 MNHEY, CDR2 SMNVEV (reference sequence). This CDR3 contains 14 residues. Points from the study as a whole: It was the authors' suggestion that each seasonal influenza vaccination recruits few new T cells.

This specimen was PBMCs from blood, taken roughly 12 days after vaccination. The TCR sequence derives from a man aged 45-65 years who received an inactivated influenza vaccine. The rearrangement uses TRBV27 and TRBJ2-7; a possible D gene is TRBD1 (6 bases). The CDR3 sequence: CASSSLRGVSEQYF. CDR3 coding DNA: TGTGCCAGCAGTTCCCTCAGGGGTGTCTCCGAGCAGTACTTC.